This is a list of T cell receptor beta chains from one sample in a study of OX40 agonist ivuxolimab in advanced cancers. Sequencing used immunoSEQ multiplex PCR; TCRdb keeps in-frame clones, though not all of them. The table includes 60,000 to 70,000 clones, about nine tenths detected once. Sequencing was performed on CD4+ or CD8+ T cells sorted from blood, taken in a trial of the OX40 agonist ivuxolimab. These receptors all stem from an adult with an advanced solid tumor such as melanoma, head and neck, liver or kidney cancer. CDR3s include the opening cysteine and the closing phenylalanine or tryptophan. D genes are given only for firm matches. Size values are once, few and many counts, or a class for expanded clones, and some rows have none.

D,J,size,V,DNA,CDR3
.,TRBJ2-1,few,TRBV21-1,TGTGCCAGCGGAAACAGCGTCCCTCGACTCAATGAGCAGTTCTTC,CASGNSVPRLNEQFF
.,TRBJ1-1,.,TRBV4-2,TGTGCCAGCAGCCAGCCCCAAGGCGCGGCAGGGAACACTGAAGCTTTCTTT,CASSQPQGAAGNTEAFF
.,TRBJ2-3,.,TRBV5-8,TGTGCCAGCAGCTTAGGGCGGAGCACAGATACGCAGTATTTT,CASSLGRSTDTQYF
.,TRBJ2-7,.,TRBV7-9,TGTGCCAGCGGATCTTATCCGTCAACTTACGAGCAGTACTTC,CASGSYPSTYEQYF
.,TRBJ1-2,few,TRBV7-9,TGTGCCAGCAATGAGTTGACGAGGTACGAAGGTGGCTACACCTTC,CASNELTRYEGGYTF
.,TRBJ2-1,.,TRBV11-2,TGTGCCAGCACCCTTGGCGGGGCGAGATCCTACAATGAGCAGTTCTTC,CASTLGGARSYNEQFF
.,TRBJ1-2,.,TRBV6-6,TGTGCCAGCAGAAAAGCGATTTCCCCTGGCTACACCTTC,CASRKAISPGYTF
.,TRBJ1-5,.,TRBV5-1,TGCGCCAGCAGCTTATCGGGGAACAATCAGCCCCAGCATTTT,CASSLSGNNQPQHF
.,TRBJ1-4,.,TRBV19,TGTGCCAGTAGTAGGCAGGTGGCTAATGAAAAACTGTTTTTT,CASSRQVANEKLFF
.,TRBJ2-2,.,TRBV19,TGTGCCACTCAGGGACGGAACACCGGGGAGCTGTTTTTT,CATQGRNTGELFF
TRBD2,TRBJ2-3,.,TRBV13,TGTGCCAGCAGCTTAGGCCTAGCGGGGGGAGATACGCAGTATTTT,CASSLGLAGGDTQYF
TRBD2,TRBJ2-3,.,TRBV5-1,TGCGCCAGCAGCTTGGGGCGGGGGGCCCGAGATACGCAGTATTTT,CASSLGRGARDTQYF
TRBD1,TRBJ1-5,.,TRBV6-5,TGTGCCAGCAGTGGAGGGACAGGGGTCAATCAGCCCCAGCATTTT,CASSGGTGVNQPQHF
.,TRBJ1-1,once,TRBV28,TGTGTTACGGGGGACACGAACACTGAAGCTTTCTTT,CVTGDTNTEAFF
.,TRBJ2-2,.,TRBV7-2,TGTGCCAGCACCCTTGGGGCCCCGGGCACCGGGGAGCTGTTTTTT,CASTLGAPGTGELFF
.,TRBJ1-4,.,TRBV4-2,TGTGCCAGCAGCCGCACAGAATTTAATGAAAAACTGTTTTTT,CASSRTEFNEKLFF
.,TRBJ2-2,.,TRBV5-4,TGTGCCAGCAGCTTTAGCGGTGGCGTGACCGGGGAGCTGTTTTTT,CASSFSGGVTGELFF
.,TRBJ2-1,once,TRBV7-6,TGTGCCAGCAGCTCCAATCCTTCCAGCGATGAGCAGTTCTTC,CASSSNPSSDEQFF
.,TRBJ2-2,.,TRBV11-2,TGTGCCAGCAGCGGTCTGGTCACCGGGGAGCTGTTTTTT,CASSGLVTGELFF
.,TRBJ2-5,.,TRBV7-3,TGTGCCAGCAGCTTAATGGGGGGCGAGGAGACCCAGTACTTC,CASSLMGGEETQYF
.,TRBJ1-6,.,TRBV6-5,TGTGCCAGCAGACGGCTTATCGATAATTCACCCCTCCACTTT,CASRRLIDNSPLHF
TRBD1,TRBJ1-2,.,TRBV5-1,TGCGCCAGCAGCCTGGGACAGGGAAGCTATGGCTACACCTTC,CASSLGQGSYGYTF
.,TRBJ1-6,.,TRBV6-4,TGTGCCAGCAGTGACGCGGGGAATTCACCCCTCCACTTT,CASSDAGNSPLHF
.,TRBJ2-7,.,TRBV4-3,TGCGCCAGCAGCCAAGCCACAGGGAGCTCCTACGAGCAGTACTTC,CASSQATGSSYEQYF
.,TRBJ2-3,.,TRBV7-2,TGTGCCAGCAGCTTCCAGAGGAGCGGTGTGTATTTT,CASSFQRSGVYF
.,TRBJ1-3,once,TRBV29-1,TGCAGCGTTGAGCTGCCTGGAAACACCATATATTTT,CSVELPGNTIYF
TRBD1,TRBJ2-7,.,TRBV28,TGTGCCAGCAGCGGGGACAGCTACGAGCAGTACTTC,CASSGDSYEQYF
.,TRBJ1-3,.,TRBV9,TGTGCCAGCAGCGTAGCCGGGGCTGGAAACACCATATATTTT,CASSVAGAGNTIYF
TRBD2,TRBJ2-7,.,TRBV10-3,TGTGCCATCAGTATTAGCGGGAGCAATACCCACGAGCAGTACTTC,CAISISGSNTHEQYF
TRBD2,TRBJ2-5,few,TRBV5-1,TGCGCCAGCAGCTCGTTAGCGGGAGAGACCCAGTACTTC,CASSSLAGETQYF
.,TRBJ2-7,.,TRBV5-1,TGCGCCAGCAGCTTGGGTGACACCATGGCCTACGAGCAGTACTTC,CASSLGDTMAYEQYF
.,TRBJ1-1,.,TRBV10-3,TGTGCCACCGCAAACATGAACACTGAAGCTTTCTTT,CATANMNTEAFF
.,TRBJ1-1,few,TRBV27,TGTGCCAGCAGTTCCGTGGGGGGTTCTGAAGCTTTCTTT,CASSSVGGSEAFF
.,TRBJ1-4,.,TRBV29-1,TGCAGCGTAAGACAGGCTAATGAAAAACTGTTTTTT,CSVRQANEKLFF
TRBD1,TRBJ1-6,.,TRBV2,TGTGCCAGCATCGGGGACAGGGGATCACCCCTCCACTTT,CASIGDRGSPLHF
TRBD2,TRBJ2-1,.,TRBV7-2,TGTGCCAGCAGAAAACCGGGACTAGCGATCAATGAGCAGTTCTTC,CASRKPGLAINEQFF
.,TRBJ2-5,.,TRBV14,TGTGCCAGCAGCCAAGTAATCCGAGAGACCCAGTACTTC,CASSQVIRETQYF
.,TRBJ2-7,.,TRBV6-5,TGTGCCAGCAGTTCCAGTGGTTCACAGGGCTCCTACGAGCAGTACTTC,CASSSSGSQGSYEQYF
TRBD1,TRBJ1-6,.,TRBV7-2,TGTGCCAGCAGCTTAACCCCATTTATTACAGGGGAGAATTCACCCCTCCACTTT,CASSLTPFITGENSPLHF
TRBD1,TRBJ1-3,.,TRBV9,TGTGCCAGCAGCGAGGCAGGACAGGGCCCTGGAAACACCATATATTTT,CASSEAGQGPGNTIYF
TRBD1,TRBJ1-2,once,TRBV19,TGTGCCAGTACCGAACAGGGGGCATTGTCAGGCTACACCTTC,CASTEQGALSGYTF
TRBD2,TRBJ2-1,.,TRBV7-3,TGTGCCAGCAGCCCTAACCTACTAGCGGGAGTTAATGAGCAGTTCTTC,CASSPNLLAGVNEQFF
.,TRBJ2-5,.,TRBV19,TGTGCCAGTAGTATACCCAGTCAAGAGACCCAGTACTTC,CASSIPSQETQYF
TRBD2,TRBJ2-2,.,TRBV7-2,TGTGCCAGCAGTAAGGCTAGCGGGACCCACACCGGGGAGCTGTTTTTT,CASSKASGTHTGELFF
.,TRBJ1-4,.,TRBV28,TGTGCCAGCAGTCTGGACGGGGATAATGAAAAACTGTTTTTT,CASSLDGDNEKLFF
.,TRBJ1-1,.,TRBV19,TGTGCCAGTAGTACAGATACCACTGAAGCTTTCTTT,CASSTDTTEAFF
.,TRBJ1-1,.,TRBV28,TGTGCCAGCAGCCTCCTTTTGGGCAGCACTGAAGCTTTCTTT,CASSLLLGSTEAFF
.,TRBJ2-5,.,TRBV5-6,TGTGCCAGCAGCCCAATCGACGTTAGCGCAGAGACCCAGTACTTC,CASSPIDVSAETQYF
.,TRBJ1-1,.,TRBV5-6,TGTGCCAGCAGCCCACGTATTGGGGTTTTCTCCAACACTGAAGCTTTCTTT,CASSPRIGVFSNTEAFF
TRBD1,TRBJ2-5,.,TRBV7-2,TGTGCCAGCAGCTTATTGGGACAGCCCCAAGAGACCCAGTACTTC,CASSLLGQPQETQYF
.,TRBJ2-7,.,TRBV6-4,TGTGCCAGCAGTGATGCAGGGGCTAGCGGAAACGAGCAGTACTTC,CASSDAGASGNEQYF
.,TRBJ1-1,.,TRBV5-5,TGTGCCAGCAGCTTGGCCGGCGTGGGAAGGGGTCAGGGCACTGAAGCTTTCTTT,CASSLAGVGRGQGTEAFF
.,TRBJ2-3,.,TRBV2,TGTGCCAGCAGTCTGACTGGATCTAGCACAGATACGCAGTATTTT,CASSLTGSSTDTQYF